This passage covers 26 T cell receptor beta chains from one sample sequenced in a study of low-dose radiotherapy and immunotherapy resistance in tumors. First-strand cDNA used TRAV- and TRBV-specific primers, covering alpha and beta chains. For amplifying TCRs, the PCR ran for approximately 18 cycles with Phusion, which was used together with a constant-region primer and the adapter on the V primers. TCRdb ran MiXCR on the reads and lists one entry per CDR3 protein. The data hold tens of thousands of distinct CDR3 sequences, with more than 25% observed a single time. Noted time point: before trial treatment. Specimen: PBMCs, collected before treatment. Source of these receptors: a female donor with ovarian cancer.

Many counts were recorded for this clonotype. The chain carries TRBV6-2 or TRBV6-3 and TRBJ2-1; weak D call: TRBD2 (5 bases). Germline V lookup: CDR1 MNHEY, CDR2 SVGEGT. V was trimmed by 5 bases and J by 0 bases, leaving 14 bases between them. The CDR3 totals 16 residues. In nucleotides, the CDR3 is TGTGCCAGCAGTGATTCCCTGGGGAGCTCCTACAATGAGCAGTTCTTC. It is translated as CASSDSLGSSYNEQFF.

The V gene is TRBV19, the J gene TRBJ1-2; a possible D gene is TRBD1 (6 bases). Looked up from germline, CDR1 is LNHDA and CDR2 is SQIVND (reference sequence). The CDR3 has 16 amino acids. The V end was cut by 4 bases, the J end by 2 bases, with 17 bases between. The CDR3 region is CASSTVSGALNYGYTF. The CDR3 DNA sequence: TGTGCCAGTAGTACCGTATCGGGGGCTCTAAACTATGGCTACACCTTC.

The chain uses TRBV3-1 and TRBJ2-3; 15 bases match TRBD2. J was trimmed by 0 bases and V by 2 bases; bases with no gene match: 3. CDR1 and CDR2 from the germline V gene are LGHDT and YNNKEL (reference sequence). This CDR3 has 18 amino acids. The chain's CDR3 is CASSQKGLAGGSTDTQYF. The CDR3 DNA follows: TGTGCCAGCAGCCAAAAGGGACTAGCGGGGGGAAGCACAGATACGCAGTATTTT.

The chain combines TRBV28 with TRBJ2-7; 8 bases line up with TRBD1. The CDR3 length is 15 residues. CDR1 is MDHEN and CDR2 is SYDVKM in the germline V gene. J gave up 0 bases and V 4 bases, and 5 bases lay outside the gene matches. CDR3 loop: CASSSTGESSYEQYF. CDR3 bases: TGTGCCAGCAGTTCGACAGGGGAAAGCTCCTACGAGCAGTACTTC.

This clonotype has at least ten counts. The chain is built from TRBV27 and TRBJ1-6; no definite D call. Germline CDR1 reads MNHEY; CDR2 reads SMNVEV (reference sequence). CDR3 length equals 12 residues. Trimming removed 3 bases at V and 6 bases at J, with 3 bases between. As DNA, the CDR3 is TGTGCCAGCAGTTTTATTAATTCACCCCTCCACTTT. Its protein product is CASSFINSPLHF.

The chain has TRBV7-2 and TRBJ2-1; 10 positions match TRBD2. Trimming took 5 bases from V and 1 from J; bases not matched to a gene: 14. There are 19 residues in the CDR3. The V gene's germline CDR1 is SGHTA and CDR2 FQGNSA. This CDR3 is CASSPRPASGSISYNEQFF. DNA of the CDR3: TGTGCCAGCAGCCCCCGCCCGGCTAGCGGGAGTATTTCCTACAATGAGCAGTTCTTC.

CDR3 sequence reads: CASSYLLAGQGQETQYF. The CDR3 DNA follows: TGTGCCAGCAGCTACTTACTGGCGGGACAGGGCCAAGAGACCCAGTACTTC. The V gene is TRBV5-6, the J gene TRBJ2-5, with TRBD1 identical over 9 bases. Trimming cost V 3 bases and J 1 base; bases outside gene matches: 10. CDR1 is SGHDT, CDR2 YYEEEE, per germline. The CDR3 extends over 17 amino acids.

This clonotype showed up many times. The V and J genes are TRBV9 and TRBJ2-2; no definite D call. CDR3 size: 15 residues. V was cut by 0 bases and J by 4 bases, with 10 bases left in between. Germline V gene sequence: CDR1 SGDLS, CDR2 YYNGEE. The CDR3 nucleotides read TGTGCCAGCAGCGTAGGAGGCCAAAGCACCGGGGAGCTGTTTTTT. Encoded protein: CASSVGGQSTGELFF. Together with reference TRBV9 and TRBJ2-2, the CDR3 gives the full variable domain: DSGVTQTPKHLITATGQRVTLRCSPRSGDLSVYWYQQSLDQGLQFLIQYYNGEERAKGNILERFSAQQFPDLHSELNLSSLELGDSALYFCASSVGGQSTGELFFGEGSRLTVL.

This clonotype appeared many times. V and J are TRBV9 and TRBJ2-7, with D perhaps matching TRBD1 (6 bases). Germline V gene sequence: CDR1 SGDLS, CDR2 YYNGEE. Trimming removed 4 bases from V and 3 bases from J, with 20 bases in between. This CDR3 contains 16 residues. CDR3 protein: CASSSREGTPDYEQYF. In DNA form, the CDR3 reads TGTGCCAGCAGCTCCCGAGAGGGGACACCCGACTACGAGCAGTACTTC.

This clonotype was seen repeatedly, ten times or more. The chain joins TRBV7-3 to TRBJ2-5; TRBD2 aligns across 14 bases. Germline-derived CDR1 and CDR2 are SGHTA and FQGTGA. V lost 5 bases to trimming and J lost 1 base; unmatched junction nucleotides: 12. This CDR3 contains 19 residues. CDR3 in amino acids: CASSPGLAGGSGVQETQYF. In DNA form, the CDR3 reads TGTGCCAGCAGCCCCGGACTAGCGGGGGGCTCAGGTGTCCAAGAGACCCAGTACTTC.

This clonotype occurred many times. The chain combines TRBV24-1 with TRBJ2-7, with D perhaps given as TRBD1 or TRBD2 (5 bases each). The CDR3 is 13 amino acids. V was trimmed by 1 base and J by 6 bases, leaving 9 bases between them. Germline CDR1 KGHDR, CDR2 SFDVKD. The CDR3 loop reads CATSDFAGGEQYF. CDR3 nucleotide sequence: TGTGCCACCAGTGATTTCGCTGGGGGCGAGCAGTACTTC.

This clonotype was seen ten or more times. This sequence joins TRBV7-2 and TRBJ1-5, with D maybe TRBD1 (5 bases). Germline V gene data show CDR1 as SGHTA and CDR2 as FQGNSA. The CDR3 consists of 14 residues. Trimming shortened V by 2 bases and J by 5 bases, and 10 bases separated the two germline ends. The CDR3 DNA follows: TGTGCCAGCAGCTTATCAGGGATCGATCAGCCCCAGCATTTT. This translates into CASSLSGIDQPQHF.

This clonotype was counted at least ten times. The chain has TRBV18 and TRBJ2-3; D is undetermined. This CDR3 is built from 14 residues. The V gene's germline CDR1 is KGHSH and CDR2 LQKENI. V lost 0 bases to trimming and J lost 4 bases, with 8 bases between them. The CDR3 protein is CASSPPSASDTQYF. DNA for the CDR3: TGTGCCAGCTCACCACCGTCAGCCTCAGATACGCAGTATTTT.

The rearrangement joins TRBV28 to TRBJ2-7; TRBD1 is a possible D gene (5 bases). Per the germline V gene, CDR1 is MDHEN and CDR2 is SYDVKM. Trimming pared 4 bases from V and 3 bases from J, leaving 10 bases between. This CDR3 comprises 13 residues. The CDR3 DNA is TGTGCCAGCAGTTCGTTCAGGGTCTACGAGCAGTACTTC. Translation: CASSSFRVYEQYF.

The chain couples TRBV5-6 to TRBJ2-4; TRBD2 agrees at 13 bases. This CDR3 contains 17 residues. V lost 6 bases and J lost 3; bases outside the gene matches: 9. Germline V gene sequence: CDR1 SGHDT, CDR2 YYEEEE. CDR3 amino acids: CASNSWGLAGSKNIQYF. CDR3 in DNA: TGTGCCAGCAACAGCTGGGGACTAGCGGGGAGCAAAAACATTCAGTACTTC.

The count of this clonotype is one. This rearrangement joins TRBV11-2 to TRBJ2-3; no clear D gene. CDR3 length: 17 residues. Trimming pared 4 bases from V and 6 bases from J, leaving 23 bases between. Germline V CDR1 and CDR2: SGHAT, FQNNGV. DNA for the CDR3: TGTGCCAGCAGCTCCCCGGCTGCGAGAAAATTGGCGGATACGCAGTATTTT. This codes for CASSSPAARKLADTQYF.

The V gene is TRBV5-1, the J gene TRBJ2-3; D perhaps matches TRBD2 (6 bases). Trimming left V 0 bases short and J 3 bases short, with 11 bases between. This CDR3 has 15 residues. Germline assignment: CDR1 SGHRS and CDR2 YFSETQ. CDR3 nucleotides: TGCGCCAGCAGCTTGGGGCAGCGGGTGACAGATACGCAGTATTTT. Its protein is CASSLGQRVTDTQYF.

The V and J genes are TRBV5-1 and TRBJ2-1; D is undetermined. Germline V gene sequence: CDR1 SGHRS, CDR2 YFSETQ. With 5 bases removed from V and 10 bases from J, the gap between germline ends came to 19 bases. The CDR3 runs to 14 residues. CDR3: CASRRGDTSTEQFF. The CDR3 coding sequence is TGCGCCAGCAGGCGAGGAGATACATCAACCGAGCAGTTCTTC.

The sample holds a few counts of this clonotype. The chain employs TRBV20-1 and TRBJ2-3; possible D gene TRBD2, 5 bases. Per the germline V gene, CDR1 is DFQATT and CDR2 is SNEGSKA (reference sequence). This CDR3 is 14 amino acids long. The V and J ends lost 1 base and 1 base respectively, with 9 bases between them. The CDR3 spells CSARGVRGTDTQYF. The CDR3 DNA reads as TGCAGTGCTAGAGGAGTGAGGGGCACAGATACGCAGTATTTT.

The chain links TRBV14 to TRBJ1-1; 7 bases fit TRBD1. After removal of 6 bases from V and 10 bases from J, the junction contained 14 bases not matched to a gene. Germline V lookup: CDR1 SGHDN, CDR2 FVKESK. CDR3 length equals 14 residues. As DNA, the CDR3 is TGTGCCAGCAGTCCGACCCTGACAGGGAGGGGAGCTTTCTTT. Translating gives CASSPTLTGRGAFF.

This chain connects TRBV28 to TRBJ2-2; TRBD1 agrees at 8 bases. CDR1 MDHEN and CDR2 SYDVKM come from the germline V gene. The CDR3 is 16 amino acids. V lost 5 bases, J lost 0 bases, and 5 bases stayed unmatched. The DNA for the CDR3 is TGTGCCAGCAGTCCCGGGACAGGACCGAACACCGGGGAGCTGTTTTTT. It is translated as CASSPGTGPNTGELFF.

The chain is built from TRBV29-1 and TRBJ2-7; unclear D gene. The CDR3 has 10 residues. The ends were cut back, 8 bases at V and 3 bases at J, with 8 bases in the middle. Germline-derived CDR1 and CDR2 are SQVTM and ANQGSEA. CDR3 nucleotide sequence: TGCAGCTCTTTCGGCTACGAGCAGTACTTC. Its protein product is CSSFGYEQYF.

In the case of this clonotype: This likely reflects a read error, since a far larger clone is one base away. V is TRBV5-3 and J is TRBJ2-3; 9 nucleotides match TRBD1. TRBV5-3 belongs to the ORF category, with a function that is uncertain. J lost 5 bases, V lost 10 bases, and 17 bases had no gene match. CDR3 length: 16 residues. CDR3 residues: CAGSPLPGQGQDTQYF. The CDR3 DNA sequence: TGTGCCGGCAGCCCCTTGCCGGGACAGGGACAAGATACGCAGTATTTT.

Only a few counts were recorded for this clonotype. The chain is built from TRBV29-1 and TRBJ1-5; 7 bases fit TRBD1. The V gene end was trimmed by 6 bases and the J gene end by 1 base; junction bases not matched to a gene: 3. Per germline, CDR1 SQVTM and CDR2 ANQGSEA. The CDR3 loop spans 13 amino acids. The chain's CDR3 is CSVADRSNQPQHF. In nucleotides, the CDR3 is TGCAGCGTAGCGGACAGGAGCAATCAGCCCCAGCATTTT.

The gene calls are TRBV12-3 or TRBV12-4 and TRBJ1-5; no reliable D call. This CDR3 region has 15 residues. Trimming took off 1 base at V and 3 bases at J, with 10 bases between the two ends. The CDR3 DNA sequence: TGTGCCAGCAGTTTAGAGAGGGTGAACAATCAGCCCCAGCATTTT. Translation: CASSLERVNNQPQHF.

Concerning this clonotype itself: A read error is the likely source, as a far larger clone sits one nucleotide away. The rearrangement joins TRBV6-8 to TRBJ1-2, with TRBD1 matching 8 bases. The germline V gene has CDR1 MNHGY and CDR2 SAAAGT. V was pared by 6 bases and J by 2 bases, with 8 bases of the junction left unmatched. There are 15 residues in the CDR3. In DNA, the CDR3 is TGTGCCAGCAGAACCAGGGGACAGGCGAACTATGGCTACACCTTC. Its translation is CASRTRGQANYGYTF.